This T cell receptor (beta chain) stems from a study of tumor and adjacent non-tumor tissue in lung cancer. The CDR3 spans 13 residues. Germline V lookup: CDR1 SGHAT, CDR2 FQDESV (reference sequence). A modified ARM-PCR protocol with three rounds of nested PCR amplified TCRbeta. TCRdb re-called the multiplex PCR reads with MiXCR, one entry per CDR3 protein. The data contain some 120,000 distinct CDR3 sequences, 66% of them seen just once; the ten biggest clones take up over 10%. This sample's RNA came from whole unsorted tissue. Donors were chemotherapy-naive, newly diagnosed lung cancer surgical patients in China, August–late 2014. With regard to this clonotype: The target antigen is unknown. An end of the junction does not agree with germline; a read error may underlie this.

Findings and caveats of the study: In normal lung, the top 100 clones were significantly more dominant than in tumor.

Sequences were obtained from lung tumor tissue. The J gene is TRBJ2-7, the V gene TRBV11-1, with TRBD2 as a possible D gene (7 bases). This receptor was obtained from a man between 25 and 39 years old with non-small cell lung cancer. The CDR3 DNA reads TGTGCCAGCAGCTTAAAGGGGGGGAACGAGCAGTATTTC. Translation gives CASSLKGGNEQYF.